This T cell receptor beta chain appears in the sequencing data of a study of blood T cell repertoires in COVID-19. Germline values: CDR1 MDHEN, CDR2 SYDVKM. The CDR3 consists of 14 residues. Losses at the gene ends were 6 bases for V and 8 bases for J; bases not matched to a gene: 9. Living in about two dozen US areas, the participants were between roughly 18 and 89 years of age. Participants' own reports of clinical history determined their cohort assignment. Authors' analysis steps: Quantification of nucleated cells was approximated via reference gene primer amplification. The repertoire was sequenced with immunoSEQ multiplex PCR; TCRdb's copy has only in-frame clones and lacks some. The D gene and trimming were derived from the DNA, and the V and J assignments and clone size from that table. The sample comprises under 300,000 clones, 75% to 90% of which are singletons, and 2% to 2.5% rests with the top ten.

This receptor was obtained from a young woman who had recovered from COVID-19. The gene calls are TRBV28 and TRBJ1-4, with TRBD1 matching over 7 bases. Material: PBMCs or T cells enriched from blood (not recorded which). CDR3 loop: CASSPTGLGEKLFF. CDR3 sequence (DNA): TGTGCCAGCAGCCCGACAGGGTTGGGCGAAAAACTGTTTTTT.